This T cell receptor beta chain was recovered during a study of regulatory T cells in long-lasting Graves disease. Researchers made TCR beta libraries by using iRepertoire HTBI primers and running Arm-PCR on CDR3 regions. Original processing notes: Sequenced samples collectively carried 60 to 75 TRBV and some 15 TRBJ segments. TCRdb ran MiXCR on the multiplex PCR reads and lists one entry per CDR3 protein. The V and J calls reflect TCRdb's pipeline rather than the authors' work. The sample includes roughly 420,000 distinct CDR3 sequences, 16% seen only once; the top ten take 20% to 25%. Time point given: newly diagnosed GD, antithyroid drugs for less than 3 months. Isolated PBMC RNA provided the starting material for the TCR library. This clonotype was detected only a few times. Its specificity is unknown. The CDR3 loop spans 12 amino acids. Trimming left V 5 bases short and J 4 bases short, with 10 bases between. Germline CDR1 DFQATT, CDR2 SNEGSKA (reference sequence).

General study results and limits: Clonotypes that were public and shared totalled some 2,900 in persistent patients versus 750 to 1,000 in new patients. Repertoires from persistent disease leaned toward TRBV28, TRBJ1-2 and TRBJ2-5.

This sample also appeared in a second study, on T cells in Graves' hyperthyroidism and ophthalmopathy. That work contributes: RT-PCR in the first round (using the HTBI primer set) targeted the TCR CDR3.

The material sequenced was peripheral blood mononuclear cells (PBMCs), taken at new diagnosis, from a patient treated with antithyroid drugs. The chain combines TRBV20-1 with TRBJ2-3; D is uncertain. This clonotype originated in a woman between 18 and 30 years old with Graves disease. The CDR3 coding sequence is TGCAGTGCTGGAGTTCTATCAGATACGCAGTATTTT. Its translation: CSAGVLSDTQYF.